This TCR beta chain was recorded in a study of breast tumors, draining lymph nodes, adjacent tissues. One entry per CDR3 protein, called by TCRdb with MiXCR from the multiplex PCR reads. The table has about 120,000 distinct CDR3 sequences, roughly 21% seen once; the top ten hold less than 4.5%. Breast cancer patients provided tissue from their axillary draining lymph nodes. The sample holds a few counts of this clonotype. The antigen is not known. V lost 5 bases, J lost 5 bases, and 6 bases stayed unmatched. The CDR3 spans 14 residues. Per the germline V gene, CDR1 is MDHEN and CDR2 is SYDVKM. Findings and caveats of the study: Compared with lymph nodes, tumors were less diverse; compared with nontumor tissue, more. Data only fit, rather than demonstrated, lymph node origin of most tumor T cells.

Sequenced input: axillary lymph node tissue. This rearrangement joins TRBV28 to TRBJ1-5; 7 nucleotides line up with TRBD1. The TCR comes from a female donor with breast cancer. Some clones in this sample may be carry-over from other donors' samples. CDR3 DNA: TGTGCCAGCAGTCCGAACAGGGGATATCAGCCCCAGCATTTT. It codes for CASSPNRGYQPQHF.